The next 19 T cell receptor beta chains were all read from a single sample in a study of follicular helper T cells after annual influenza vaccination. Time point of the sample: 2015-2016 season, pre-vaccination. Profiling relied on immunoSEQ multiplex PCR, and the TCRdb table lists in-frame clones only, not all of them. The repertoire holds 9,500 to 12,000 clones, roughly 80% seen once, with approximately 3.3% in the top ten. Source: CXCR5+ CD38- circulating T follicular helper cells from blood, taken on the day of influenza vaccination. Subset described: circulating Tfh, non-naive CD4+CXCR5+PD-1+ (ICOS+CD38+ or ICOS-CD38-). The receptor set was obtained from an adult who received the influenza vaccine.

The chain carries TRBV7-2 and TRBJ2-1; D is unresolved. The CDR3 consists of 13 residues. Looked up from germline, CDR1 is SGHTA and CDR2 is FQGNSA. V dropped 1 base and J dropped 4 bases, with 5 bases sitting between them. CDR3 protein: CASSLDSYNEQFF. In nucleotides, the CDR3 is TGTGCCAGCAGCTTAGACAGTTACAATGAGCAGTTCTTC.

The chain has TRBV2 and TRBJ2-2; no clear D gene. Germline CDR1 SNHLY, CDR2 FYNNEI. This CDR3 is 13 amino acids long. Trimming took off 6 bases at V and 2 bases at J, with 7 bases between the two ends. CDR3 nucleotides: TGTGCCAGCAGAAGCGAAAACACCGGGGAGCTGTTTTTT. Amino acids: CASRSENTGELFF. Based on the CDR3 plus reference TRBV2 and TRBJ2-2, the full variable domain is EPEVTQTPSHQVTQMGQEVILRCVPISNHLYFYWYRQILGQKVEFLVSFYNNEISEKSEIFDDQFSVERPDGSNFTLKIRSTKLEDSAMYFCASRSENTGELFFGEGSRLTVL.

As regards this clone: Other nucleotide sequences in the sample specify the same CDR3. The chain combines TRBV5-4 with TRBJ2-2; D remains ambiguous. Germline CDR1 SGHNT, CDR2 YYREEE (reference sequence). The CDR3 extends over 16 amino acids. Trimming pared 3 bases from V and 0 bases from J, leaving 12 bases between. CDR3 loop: CASSSGSTANTGELFF. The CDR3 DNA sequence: TGTGCCAGCAGCTCCGGGTCAACCGCGAACACCGGGGAGCTGTTTTTT.

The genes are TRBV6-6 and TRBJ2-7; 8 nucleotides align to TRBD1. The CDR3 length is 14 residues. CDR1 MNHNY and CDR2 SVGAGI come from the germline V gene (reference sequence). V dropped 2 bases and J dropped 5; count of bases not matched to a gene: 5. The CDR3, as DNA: TGTGCCAGCAGTTACAGACAGGGGAGCAACGAGCAGTACTTC. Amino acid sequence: CASSYRQGSNEQYF.

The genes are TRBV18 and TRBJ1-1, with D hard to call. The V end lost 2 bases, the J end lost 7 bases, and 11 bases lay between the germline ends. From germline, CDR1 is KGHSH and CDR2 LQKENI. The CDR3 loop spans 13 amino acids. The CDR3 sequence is CASSPDGLNEAFF. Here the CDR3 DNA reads TGTGCCAGCTCACCAGATGGATTGAATGAAGCTTTCTTT.

CDR3 sequence reads: CASSLARNYEQYF. The CDR3 nucleotides are TGTGCCAGCAGCTTAGCACGGAACTACGAGCAGTACTTC. The V call is TRBV7-2, the J call TRBJ2-7; D gene ambiguous. CDR3 length: 13 amino acids. The germline V gene has CDR1 SGHTA and CDR2 FQGNSA. V gave up 0 bases and J gave up 3 bases, with 6 bases separating them.

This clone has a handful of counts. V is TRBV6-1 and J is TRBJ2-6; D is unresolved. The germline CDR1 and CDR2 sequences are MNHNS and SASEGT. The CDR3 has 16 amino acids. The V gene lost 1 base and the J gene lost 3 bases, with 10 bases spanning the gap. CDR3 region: CASSEGAWVGANVLTF. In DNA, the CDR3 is TGTGCCAGCAGTGAAGGGGCCTGGGTTGGGGCCAACGTCCTGACTTTC.

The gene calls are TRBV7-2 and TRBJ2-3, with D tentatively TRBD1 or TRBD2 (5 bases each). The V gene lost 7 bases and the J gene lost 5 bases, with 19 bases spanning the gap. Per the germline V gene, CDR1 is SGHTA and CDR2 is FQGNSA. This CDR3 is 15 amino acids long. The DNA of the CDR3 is TGTGCCAGCACCCATGCTGGGGGAGCCGGAGATACGCAGTATTTT. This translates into CASTHAGGAGDTQYF. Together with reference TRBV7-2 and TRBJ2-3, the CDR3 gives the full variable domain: GAGVSQSPSNKVTEKGKDVELRCDPISGHTALYWYRQSLGQGLEFLIYFQGNSAPDKSGLPSDRFSAERTGGSVSTLTIQRTQQEDSAVYLCASTHAGGAGDTQYFGPGTRLTVL.

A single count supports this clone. The CDR3 region is CASRGAQGWTEAFF. In DNA form, the CDR3 reads TGTGCCAGCAGGGGGGCTCAGGGGTGGACTGAAGCTTTCTTT. The chain employs TRBV28 and TRBJ1-1, with a tentative D call TRBD1 (6 bases). The length of the CDR3 is 14 residues. Germline loops: CDR1 MDHEN, CDR2 SYDVKM. The V end lost 6 bases, the J end lost 5 bases, and 16 bases lay between the germline ends.

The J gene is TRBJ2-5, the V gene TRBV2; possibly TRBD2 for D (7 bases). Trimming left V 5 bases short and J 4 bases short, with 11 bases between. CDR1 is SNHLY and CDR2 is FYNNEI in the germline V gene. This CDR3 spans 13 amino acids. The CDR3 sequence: CASSQGGGETQYF. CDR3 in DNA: TGTGCCAGCAGTCAAGGGGGGGGAGAGACCCAGTACTTC.

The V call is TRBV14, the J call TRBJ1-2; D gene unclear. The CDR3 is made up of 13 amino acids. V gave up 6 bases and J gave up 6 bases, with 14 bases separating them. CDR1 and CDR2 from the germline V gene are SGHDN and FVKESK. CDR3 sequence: CASSFGMRDGYTF. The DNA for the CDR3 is TGTGCCAGCAGTTTTGGGATGCGGGATGGCTACACCTTC.

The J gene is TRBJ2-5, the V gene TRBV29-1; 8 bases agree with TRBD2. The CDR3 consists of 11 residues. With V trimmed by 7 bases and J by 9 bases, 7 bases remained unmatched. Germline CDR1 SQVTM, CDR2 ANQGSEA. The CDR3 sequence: CSAGGEGAQYF. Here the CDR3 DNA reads TGCAGCGCCGGGGGGGAAGGGGCCCAGTACTTC.

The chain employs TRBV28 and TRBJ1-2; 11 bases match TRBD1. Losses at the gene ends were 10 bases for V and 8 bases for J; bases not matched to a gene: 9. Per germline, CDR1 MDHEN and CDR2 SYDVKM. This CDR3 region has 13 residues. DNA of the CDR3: TGTGCCATCCAAGGGGGACAGGGGGGCGGCTACACCTTC. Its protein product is CAIQGGQGGGYTF.

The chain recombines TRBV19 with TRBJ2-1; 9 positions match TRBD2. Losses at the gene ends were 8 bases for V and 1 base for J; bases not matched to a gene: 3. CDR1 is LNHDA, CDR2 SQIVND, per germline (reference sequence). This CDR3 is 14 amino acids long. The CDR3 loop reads CASRAGGSYNEQFF. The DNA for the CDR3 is TGTGCCAGTCGAGCGGGAGGTTCCTACAATGAGCAGTTCTTC.

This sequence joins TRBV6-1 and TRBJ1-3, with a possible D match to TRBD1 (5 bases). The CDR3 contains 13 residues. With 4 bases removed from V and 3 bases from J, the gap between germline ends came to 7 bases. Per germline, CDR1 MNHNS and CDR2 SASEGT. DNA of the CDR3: TGTGCCAGCAGTGGACAGTTTGGAAACACCATATATTTT. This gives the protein CASSGQFGNTIYF.

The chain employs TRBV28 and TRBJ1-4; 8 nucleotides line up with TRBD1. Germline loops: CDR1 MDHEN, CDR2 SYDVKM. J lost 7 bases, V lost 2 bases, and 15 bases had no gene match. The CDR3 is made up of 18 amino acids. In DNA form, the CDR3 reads TGTGCCAGCAGTTTACCCGGACGACAGGGGACGGTCGGTGAAAAACTGTTTTTT. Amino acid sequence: CASSLPGRQGTVGEKLFF.

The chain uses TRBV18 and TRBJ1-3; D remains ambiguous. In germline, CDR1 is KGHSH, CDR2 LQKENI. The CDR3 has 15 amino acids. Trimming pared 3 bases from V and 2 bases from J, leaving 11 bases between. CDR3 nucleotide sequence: TGTGCCAGCTCACCCCTAGTTGCGACTGGAAACACCATATATTTT. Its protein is CASSPLVATGNTIYF.

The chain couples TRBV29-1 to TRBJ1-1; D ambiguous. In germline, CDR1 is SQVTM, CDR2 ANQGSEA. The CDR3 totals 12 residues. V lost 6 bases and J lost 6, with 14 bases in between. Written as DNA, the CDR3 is TGCAGCGTGACGACGGGGAAGCCTGAAGCTTTCTTT. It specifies CSVTTGKPEAFF.

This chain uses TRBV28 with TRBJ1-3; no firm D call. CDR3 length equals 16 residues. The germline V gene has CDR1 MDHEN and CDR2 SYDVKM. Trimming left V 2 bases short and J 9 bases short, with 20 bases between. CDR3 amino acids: CASSLEQIGRGATIYF. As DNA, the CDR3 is TGTGCCAGCAGTTTAGAACAGATAGGCCGCGGCGCCACCATATATTTT.